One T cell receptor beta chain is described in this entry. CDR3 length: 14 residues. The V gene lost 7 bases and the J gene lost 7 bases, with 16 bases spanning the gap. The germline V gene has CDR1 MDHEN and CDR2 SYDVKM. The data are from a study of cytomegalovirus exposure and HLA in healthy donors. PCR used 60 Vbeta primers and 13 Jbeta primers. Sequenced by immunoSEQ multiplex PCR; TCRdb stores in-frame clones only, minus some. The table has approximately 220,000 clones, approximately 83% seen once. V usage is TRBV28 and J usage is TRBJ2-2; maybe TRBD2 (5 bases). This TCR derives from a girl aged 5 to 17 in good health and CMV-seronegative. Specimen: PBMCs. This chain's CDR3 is CASTPPSEGGELFF. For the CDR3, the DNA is TGTGCCAGCACCCCCCCTAGTGAGGGCGGGGAGCTGTTTTTT.